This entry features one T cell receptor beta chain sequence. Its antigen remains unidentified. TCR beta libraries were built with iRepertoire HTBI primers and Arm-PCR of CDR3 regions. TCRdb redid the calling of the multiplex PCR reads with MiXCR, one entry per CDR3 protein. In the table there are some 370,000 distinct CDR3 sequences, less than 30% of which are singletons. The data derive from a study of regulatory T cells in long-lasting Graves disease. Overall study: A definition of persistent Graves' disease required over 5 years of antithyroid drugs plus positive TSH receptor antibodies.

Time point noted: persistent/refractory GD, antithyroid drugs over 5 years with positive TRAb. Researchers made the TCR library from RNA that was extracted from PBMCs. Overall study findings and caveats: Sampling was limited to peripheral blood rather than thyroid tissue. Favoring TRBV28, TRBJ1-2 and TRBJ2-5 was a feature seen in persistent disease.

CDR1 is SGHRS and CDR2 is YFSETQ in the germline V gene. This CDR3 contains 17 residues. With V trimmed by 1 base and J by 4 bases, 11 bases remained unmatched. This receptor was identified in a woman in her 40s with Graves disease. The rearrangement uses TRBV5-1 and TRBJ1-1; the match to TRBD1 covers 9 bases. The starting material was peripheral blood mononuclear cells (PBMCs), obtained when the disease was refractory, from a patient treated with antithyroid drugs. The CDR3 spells CASSLLSLQTGGTEAFF. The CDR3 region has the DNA TGCGCCAGCAGCTTGCTTTCCCTCCAGACAGGGGGCACTGAAGCTTTCTTT.